Shown below are 26 T cell receptor beta chains from a single sample sequenced in a study of cytomegalovirus exposure and HLA in healthy donors. Using immunoSEQ multiplex PCR, the repertoire was profiled, and TCRdb retains in-frame clones only, with some absent. The sample consists of 200,000 to 250,000 clones, roughly 80% of them appearing once. Sequencing was carried out using PBMCs. Receptor source: a woman under 30 in good health and CMV-seronegative.

The genes are TRBV28 and TRBJ1-5, with D uncertain. This CDR3 comprises 12 residues. The V gene's germline CDR1 is MDHEN and CDR2 SYDVKM. V lost 7 bases and J 5 bases, leaving 9 bases between the germline ends. This CDR3 reads CASTLPYQPQHF. DNA for the CDR3: TGTGCCAGCACCCTCCCCTATCAGCCCCAGCATTTT.

This chain joins TRBV13 and TRBJ2-7; D uncertain. The germline gives CDR1 PRHDT, CDR2 FYEKMQ (reference sequence). The CDR3 runs to 14 residues. V was cut by 2 bases and J by 3 bases, with 11 bases left in between. The CDR3: CASSLRYPDYEQYF. The CDR3 bases are TGTGCCAGCAGCTTACGCTACCCAGACTACGAGCAGTACTTC.

This clone was seen a single time. This chain joins TRBV4-1 and TRBJ1-5; tentatively, D is TRBD1 (6 bases). There are 14 residues in the CDR3. Trimming shortened V by 3 bases and J by 6 bases, and 12 bases separated the two germline ends. From germline, CDR1 is MGHRA and CDR2 YSYEKL. CDR3 nucleotides: TGCGCCAGCAGCCAGCCCTCCAGGGGTCAGCCCCAGCATTTT. Translation: CASSQPSRGQPQHF.

V and J are TRBV15 and TRBJ1-2; possible D gene TRBD1, 5 bases. This CDR3 is built from 13 residues. The germline V and J ends were trimmed by 7 bases and 4 bases, with 13 bases remaining between them. Germline CDR1 reads LNHNV; CDR2 reads YYDKDF (reference sequence). Written as DNA, the CDR3 is TGTGCCACCACCACGGGGGTCGGCTATGGCTACACCTTC. Protein product: CATTTGVGYGYTF. Full variable domain (remainder filled in from reference TRBV15 and TRBJ1-2): DAMVIQNPRYQVTQFGKPVTLSCSQTLNHNVMYWYQQKSSQAPKLLFHYYDKDFNNEADTPDNFQSRRPNTSFCFLDIRSPGLGDTAMYLCATTTGVGYGYTFGSGTRLTVV.

This clone has only one observation. J is TRBJ2-7 and V is TRBV11-2; D is unresolved. The CDR3 is 13 residues long. V was cut by 5 bases and J by 6 bases, with 14 bases left in between. Per the germline V gene, CDR1 is SGHAT and CDR2 is FQNNGV. CDR3 DNA sequence: TGTGCCAGCAGCGGCGGTGGGGTTGGCGAGCAGTACTTC. Amino acid sequence: CASSGGGVGEQYF. The variable domain in full, completed from reference TRBV11-2 and TRBJ2-7, reads EAGVAQSPRYKIIEKRQSVAFWCNPISGHATLYWYQQILGQGPKLLIQFQNNGVVDDSQLPKDRFSAERLKGVDSTLKIQPAKLEDSAVYLCASSGGGVGEQYFGPGTRLTVT.

V is TRBV5-5 and J is TRBJ1-6; 9 nucleotides align to TRBD1. Germline CDR1 SGHKS, CDR2 YYEKEE (reference sequence). The CDR3 length is 15 residues. V gave up 4 bases and J gave up 7 bases; unmatched junction bases: 6. This CDR3 is CASSATGTGNSPLHF. Written as DNA, the CDR3 is TGTGCCAGCAGCGCAACCGGGACAGGGAATTCACCCCTCCACTTT. The full variable domain, with the rest looked up from reference TRBV5-5 and TRBJ1-6, is DAGVTQSPTHLIKTRGQQVTLRCSPISGHKSVSWYQQVLGQGPQFIFQYYEKEERGRGNFPDRFSARQFPNYSSELNVNALLLGDSALYLCASSATGTGNSPLHFGNGTRLTVT.

This chain links TRBV5-6 with TRBJ2-7; 9 positions match TRBD1. There are 13 residues in the CDR3. Germline-derived CDR1 and CDR2 are SGHDT and YYEEEE. V trimming: 0 bases; J trimming: 12 bases; junction bases outside the gene matches: 7. The CDR3 nucleotides read TGTGCCAGCAGCTTGGGGACAGGGGCAGGTGGGTACTTC. Amino acids: CASSLGTGAGGYF. Supplemented by reference TRBV5-6 and TRBJ2-7, the full variable domain reads DAGVTQSPTHLIKTRGQQVTLRCSPKSGHDTVSWYQQALGQGPQFIFQYYEEEERQRGNFPDRFSGHQFPNYSSELNVNALLLGDSALYLCASSLGTGAGGYFGPGTRLTVT.

This clone was counted many times. J is TRBJ2-4 and V is TRBV19; 9 bases agree with TRBD2. This CDR3 is built from 14 residues. The ends lost 6 bases at V and 0 bases at J; junction bases unmatched: 0. CDR1 is LNHDA, CDR2 SQIVND, per germline (reference sequence). CDR3 coding DNA: TGTGCCAGTAGACTAGCGGGAGCCAAAAACATTCAGTACTTC. It yields the protein CASRLAGAKNIQYF.

The CDR3 DNA sequence: TGTGCCAGCAGTCCACGGACAGGCGTCTACGAGCAGTACTTC. It yields the protein CASSPRTGVYEQYF. The rearrangement joins TRBV11-2 to TRBJ2-7; 7 bases align to TRBD1. Looked up from germline, CDR1 is SGHAT and CDR2 is FQNNGV. The CDR3 consists of 14 residues. J was trimmed by 3 bases and V by 6 bases; bases with no gene match: 8.

The chain has TRBV27 and TRBJ2-7, with D perhaps assigned TRBD1 or TRBD2 (5 bases each). This CDR3 is 16 amino acids long. Germline V CDR1 and CDR2: MNHEY, SMNVEV (reference sequence). Deletions cut 7 bases from V and 7 bases from J, with 26 bases between. CDR3 coding DNA: TGTGCCAGCACCCTTCGATGGACGGGACCGGGTGGGGAGCAGTACTTC. Its protein product is CASTLRWTGPGGEQYF.

J is TRBJ1-1 and V is TRBV6-1; possibly TRBD1 for D (6 bases). The germline gives CDR1 MNHNS, CDR2 SASEGT. Trimming left V 4 bases short and J 1 base short, with 10 bases between. There are 14 residues in the CDR3. This chain's CDR3 is CASSGTGWNTEAFF. The CDR3 DNA follows: TGTGCCAGCAGTGGTACAGGGTGGAACACTGAAGCTTTCTTT.

This clone appeared once. The genes are TRBV5-4 and TRBJ1-2; D is perhaps TRBD1 (6 bases). The V end was cut by 6 bases, the J end by 4 bases, with 10 bases between. The CDR3 spans 12 residues. Germline lookup yields CDR1 SGHNT and CDR2 YYREEE (reference sequence). In DNA, the CDR3 is TGTGCCAGCACCGCGGGGGCCTATGGCTACACCTTC. Protein product: CASTAGAYGYTF. The full variable domain, with the rest looked up from reference TRBV5-4 and TRBJ1-2, is ETGVTQSPTHLIKTRGQQVTLRCSSQSGHNTVSWYQQALGQGPQFIFQYYREEENGRGNFPPRFSGLQFPNYSSELNVNALELDDSALYLCASTAGAYGYTFGSGTRLTVV.

The chain carries TRBV27 and TRBJ2-1, with D possibly being TRBD1 (5 bases). Deletions cut 6 bases from V and 4 bases from J, with 10 bases between. The CDR3 has 13 residues. CDR1 and CDR2 (germline): MNHEY, SMNVEV (reference sequence). CDR3 nucleotides: TGTGCCAGCAGCCCGACAGCTTACAATGAGCAGTTCTTC. As protein: CASSPTAYNEQFF.

The rearrangement uses TRBV2 and TRBJ1-5; D gene unclear. The CDR3 contains 13 residues. Trimming pared 2 bases from V and 7 bases from J, leaving 9 bases between. Germline CDR1 and CDR2: SNHLY and FYNNEI. The CDR3 coding sequence is TGTGCCAGCAGTGAAACAATGGGGCAGCCCCAGCATTTT. It is translated as CASSETMGQPQHF.

The rearrangement links TRBV6-1 to TRBJ1-1; D call uncertain. Germline lookup yields CDR1 MNHNS and CDR2 SASEGT. The CDR3 loop spans 15 amino acids. The germline V and J ends were trimmed by 7 bases and 0 bases, with 15 bases remaining between them. In nucleotides, the CDR3 is TGTGCCAGCACCCAAGCGGTGCAGGTGAACACTGAAGCTTTCTTT. It specifies CASTQAVQVNTEAFF.

This chain joins TRBV5-1 and TRBJ1-1; perhaps TRBD1 as D (5 bases). The CDR3 extends over 15 amino acids. V dropped 0 bases and J dropped 3 bases, with 12 bases sitting between them. CDR1 and CDR2 from the germline V gene are SGHRS and YFSETQ. CDR3 bases: TGCGCCAGCAGCTTGGGTAGCTTACAGGACACTGAAGCTTTCTTT. Translated, it gives CASSLGSLQDTEAFF.

This clone was counted only a few times. The rearrangement joins TRBV5-1 to TRBJ2-7; 8 nucleotides align to TRBD2. Germline CDR1 reads SGHRS; CDR2 reads YFSETQ. V gave up 4 bases and J gave up 1 base; unmatched junction bases: 10. The CDR3 is 16 amino acids. The CDR3 bases are TGCGCCAGCAGCGGCGCTAGCCGGGGGGGATCCTACGAGCAGTACTTC. Its protein product is CASSGASRGGSYEQYF. Based on the CDR3 plus reference TRBV5-1 and TRBJ2-7, the full variable domain is KAGVTQTPRYLIKTRGQQVTLSCSPISGHRSVSWYQQTPGQGLQFLFEYFSETQRNKGNFPGRFSGRQFSNSRSEMNVSTLELGDSALYLCASSGASRGGSYEQYFGPGTRLTVT.

The chain uses TRBV27 and TRBJ1-2; 9 bases fit TRBD1. Germline trimming cut 5 bases from V and 4 bases from J; bases unmatched to any gene: 14. The CDR3 covers 17 residues. Germline CDR1 reads MNHEY; CDR2 reads SMNVEV (reference sequence). The chain's CDR3 is CASSPYGQGLWGYGYTF. The CDR3 DNA follows: TGTGCCAGCAGTCCCTACGGACAGGGGCTCTGGGGCTATGGCTACACCTTC.

The chain links TRBV30 to TRBJ2-3, with 11 bases lining up with TRBD2. The CDR3 has 15 residues. Looked up from germline, CDR1 is GTSNPN and CDR2 is SVGIG (reference sequence). J was trimmed by 6 bases and V by 0 bases; bases with no gene match: 5. The CDR3 DNA follows: TGTGCCTGGAGTGTACTAGCGGGGGATGGTGATACGCAGTATTTT. Translated: CAWSVLAGDGDTQYF.

The rearrangement joins TRBV7-6 to TRBJ2-5; D ambiguous. Trimming pared 4 bases from V and 1 base from J, leaving 1 base between. This CDR3 region has 11 residues. Germline CDR1 SGHVS, CDR2 FNYEAQ. The CDR3 is CASSSQETQYF. CDR3 nucleotides: TGTGCCAGCAGCTCCCAAGAGACCCAGTACTTC.

This clone was seen a handful of times. The identical CDR3 is also encoded by other nucleotide sequences in the sample. The chain recombines TRBV6-1 with TRBJ1-2, with a tentative D call TRBD1 (6 bases). The ends were cut back, 5 bases at V and 5 bases at J, with 15 bases in the middle. The CDR3 spans 14 residues. The germline gives CDR1 MNHNS, CDR2 SASEGT. The CDR3 spells CASSSRGGLYGYTF. The DNA of the CDR3 is TGTGCCAGCAGTTCCCGGGGGGGGCTTTATGGCTACACCTTC.

In this sample, this clone turned up a few times. The CDR3 DNA sequence: TGTGCCAGCAGTTCCTTAATTATGGGAGGCACTGAAGCTTTCTTT. Encoded protein: CASSSLIMGGTEAFF. This chain joins TRBV2 and TRBJ1-1; unclear D gene. V was trimmed by 5 bases and J by 4 bases, leaving 17 bases between them. CDR3 length: 15 amino acids. Germline V gene lookup returns CDR1 SNHLY and CDR2 FYNNEI. Looking up the rest from reference TRBV2 and TRBJ1-1 gives the full variable domain: EPEVTQTPSHQVTQMGQEVILRCVPISNHLYFYWYRQILGQKVEFLVSFYNNEISEKSEIFDDQFSVERPDGSNFTLKIRSTKLEDSAMYFCASSSLIMGGTEAFFGQGTRLTVV.

As to this clone: This same CDR3 is encoded by further DNA sequences in the sample. The chain uses TRBV9 and TRBJ2-1; TRBD2 matches 8 bases. The germline V gene has CDR1 SGDLS and CDR2 YYNGEE. The V gene end was trimmed by 0 bases and the J gene end by 4 bases; junction bases not matched to a gene: 3. The CDR3 is 15 residues long. The CDR3 region is CASSVESGGYNEQFF. DNA of the CDR3: TGTGCCAGCAGCGTAGAATCGGGAGGGTACAATGAGCAGTTCTTC.

Regarding this clone: One base away lies a much larger clone, so this may be a sequencing read error. Other DNA sequences in the sample encode the same CDR3. The chain recombines TRBV6-1 with TRBJ2-3, with TRBD2 matching over 11 bases. The CDR3 runs 17 residues. V lost 4 bases and J lost 6; bases outside the gene matches: 12. Germline loops: CDR1 MNHNS, CDR2 SASEGT. In DNA, the CDR3 is TGTGCCAGCAGTGCCTCAATAGCGGGGGGGACCACGGATACGCAGTATTTT. Translated: CASSASIAGGTTDTQYF.

The rearrangement uses TRBV30 and TRBJ1-1; a possible D gene is TRBD1 (5 bases). V lost 5 bases and J 1 base, leaving 11 bases between the germline ends. In germline, CDR1 is GTSNPN, CDR2 SVGIG (reference sequence). The CDR3 contains 13 residues. CDR3 region: CAWVGVSNTEAFF. CDR3 sequence (DNA): TGTGCCTGGGTAGGGGTTTCGAACACTGAAGCTTTCTTT.

CDR3 nucleotide sequence: TGTGCCAGTAGTTCCCGGACAGGGCAGGACTACACCTTC. Its translation is CASSSRTGQDYTF. The chain combines TRBV19 with TRBJ1-2; 8 bases map to TRBD1. The V segment lost 5 bases and the J segment 10 bases; nucleotides outside the gene matches: 9. The germline V gene has CDR1 LNHDA and CDR2 SQIVND (reference sequence). The CDR3 consists of 13 residues.